What follows are 2 T cell receptor beta chains derived from one specimen sequenced in a study of blood T cell repertoires in COVID-19. Clones were sequenced by immunoSEQ multiplex PCR, and TCRdb holds only the in-frame ones, with some missing. The sample lists approximately 150,000 clones, approximately 88% seen once, with less than 0.95% in the top ten. The specimen was peripheral blood. The receptors shown here come from a woman aged 45-65 years with acute or convalescent COVID-19.

This clone was seen just once. The J gene is TRBJ2-3, the V gene TRBV27; D is possibly TRBD2 (6 bases). The CDR3 covers 16 residues. The V end lost 2 bases, the J end lost 1 base, and 13 bases lay between the germline ends. The germline V gene has CDR1 MNHEY and CDR2 SMNVEV (reference sequence). This CDR3 is CASSLRWLARTDTQYF. CDR3 DNA: TGTGCCAGCAGTTTAAGATGGCTAGCGCGCACAGATACGCAGTATTTT.

This clone appeared a single time. DNA of the CDR3: TGTGCCAGCTCACCATCCAGACGAGCGACTAGCACAGATACGCAGTATTTT. Its protein is CASSPSRRATSTDTQYF. This chain joins TRBV18 and TRBJ2-3, with D uncertain. The germline CDR1 and CDR2 sequences are KGHSH and LQKENI. Trimming took 2 bases from V and 0 from J, leaving 15 bases between them. The length of the CDR3 is 17 residues.